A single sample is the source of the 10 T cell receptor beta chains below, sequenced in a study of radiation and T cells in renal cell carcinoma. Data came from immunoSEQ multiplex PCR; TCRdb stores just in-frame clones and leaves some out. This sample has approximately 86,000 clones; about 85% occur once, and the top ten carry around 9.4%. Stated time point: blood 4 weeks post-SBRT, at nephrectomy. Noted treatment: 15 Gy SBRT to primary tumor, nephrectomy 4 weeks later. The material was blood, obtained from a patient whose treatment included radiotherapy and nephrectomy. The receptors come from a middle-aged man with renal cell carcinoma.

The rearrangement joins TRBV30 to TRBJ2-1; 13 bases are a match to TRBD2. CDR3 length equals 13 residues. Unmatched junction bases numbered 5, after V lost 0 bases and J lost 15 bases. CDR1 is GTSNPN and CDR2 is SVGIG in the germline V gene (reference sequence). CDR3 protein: CAWSVTSGRVLFF. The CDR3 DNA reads TGTGCCTGGAGTGTCACTAGCGGGAGGGTGTTGTTCTTC.

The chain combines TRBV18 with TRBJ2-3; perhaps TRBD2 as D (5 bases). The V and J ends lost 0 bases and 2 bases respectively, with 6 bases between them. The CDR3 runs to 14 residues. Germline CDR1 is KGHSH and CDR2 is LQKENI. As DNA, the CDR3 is TGTGCCAGCTCACCACCGGAGGACACAGATACGCAGTATTTT. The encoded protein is CASSPPEDTDTQYF.

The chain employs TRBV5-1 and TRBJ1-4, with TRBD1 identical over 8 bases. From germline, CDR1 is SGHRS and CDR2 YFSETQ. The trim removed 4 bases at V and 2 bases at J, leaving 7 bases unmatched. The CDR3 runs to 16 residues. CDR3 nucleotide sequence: TGCGCCAGCAGCGACCGACAGGGGTCCACTAATGAAAAACTGTTTTTT. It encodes CASSDRQGSTNEKLFF.

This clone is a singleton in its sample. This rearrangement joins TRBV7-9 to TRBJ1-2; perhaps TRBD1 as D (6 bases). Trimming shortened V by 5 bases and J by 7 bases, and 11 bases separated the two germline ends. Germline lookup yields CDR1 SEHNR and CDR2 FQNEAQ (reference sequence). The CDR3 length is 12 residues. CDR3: CASSRTGSGYTF. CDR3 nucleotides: TGTGCCAGCAGCCGTACAGGGAGTGGCTACACCTTC.

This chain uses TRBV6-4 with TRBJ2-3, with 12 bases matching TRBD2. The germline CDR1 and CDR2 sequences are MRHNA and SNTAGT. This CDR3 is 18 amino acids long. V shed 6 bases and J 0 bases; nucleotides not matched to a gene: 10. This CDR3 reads CASSPYRLAGESTDTQYF. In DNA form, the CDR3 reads TGTGCCAGCAGCCCTTATAGACTAGCGGGGGAGAGCACAGATACGCAGTATTTT.

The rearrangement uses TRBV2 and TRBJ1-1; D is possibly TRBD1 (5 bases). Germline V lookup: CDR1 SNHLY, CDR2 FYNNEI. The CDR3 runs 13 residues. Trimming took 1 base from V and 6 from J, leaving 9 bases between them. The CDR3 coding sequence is TGTGCCAGCAGTGAAGTGCGGGGGGCTGAAGCTTTCTTT. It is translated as CASSEVRGAEAFF.

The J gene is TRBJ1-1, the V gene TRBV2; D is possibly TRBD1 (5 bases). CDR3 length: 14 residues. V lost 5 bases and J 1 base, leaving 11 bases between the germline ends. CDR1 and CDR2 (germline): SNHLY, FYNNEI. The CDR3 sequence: CASSIWGENTEAFF. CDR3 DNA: TGTGCCAGCAGTATCTGGGGGGAGAACACTGAAGCTTTCTTT.

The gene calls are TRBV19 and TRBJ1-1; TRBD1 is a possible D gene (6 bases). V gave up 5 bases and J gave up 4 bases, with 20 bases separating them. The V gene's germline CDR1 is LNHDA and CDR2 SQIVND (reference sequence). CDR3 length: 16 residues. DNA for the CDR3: TGTGCCAGTAGTCCAAGGGACCACACAGGGACCACTGAAGCTTTCTTT. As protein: CASSPRDHTGTTEAFF.

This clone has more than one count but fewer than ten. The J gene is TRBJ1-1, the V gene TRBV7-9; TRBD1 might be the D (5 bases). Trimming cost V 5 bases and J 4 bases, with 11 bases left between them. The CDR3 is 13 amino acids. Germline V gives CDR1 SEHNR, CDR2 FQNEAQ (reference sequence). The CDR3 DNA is TGTGCCAGCAGCGCAGGGACCAGCACTGAAGCTTTCTTT. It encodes CASSAGTSTEAFF.

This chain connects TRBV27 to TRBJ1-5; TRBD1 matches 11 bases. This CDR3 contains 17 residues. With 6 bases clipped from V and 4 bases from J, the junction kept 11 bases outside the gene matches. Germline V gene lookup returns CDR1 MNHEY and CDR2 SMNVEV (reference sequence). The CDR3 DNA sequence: TGTGCCAGCAGGTCCTCTTATGGGACAGGGGGGAATCAGCCCCAGCATTTT. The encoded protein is CASRSSYGTGGNQPQHF.